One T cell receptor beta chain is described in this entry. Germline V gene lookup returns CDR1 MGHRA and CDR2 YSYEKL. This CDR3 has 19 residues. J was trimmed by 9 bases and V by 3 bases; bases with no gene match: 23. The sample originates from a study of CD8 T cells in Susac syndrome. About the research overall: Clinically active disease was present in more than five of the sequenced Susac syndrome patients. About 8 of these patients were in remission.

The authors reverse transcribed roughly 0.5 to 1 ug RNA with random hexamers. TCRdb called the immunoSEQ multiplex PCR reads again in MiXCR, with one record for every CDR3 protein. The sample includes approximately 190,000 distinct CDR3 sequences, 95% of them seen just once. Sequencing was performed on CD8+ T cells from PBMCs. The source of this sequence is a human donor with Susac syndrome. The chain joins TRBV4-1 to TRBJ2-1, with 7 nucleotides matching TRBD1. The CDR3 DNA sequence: TGCGCCAGCAGCCAGGATCGGGTCATAGATTGGACAGGATGCGGTGAGCAGTTCTTC. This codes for CASSQDRVIDWTGCGEQFF.